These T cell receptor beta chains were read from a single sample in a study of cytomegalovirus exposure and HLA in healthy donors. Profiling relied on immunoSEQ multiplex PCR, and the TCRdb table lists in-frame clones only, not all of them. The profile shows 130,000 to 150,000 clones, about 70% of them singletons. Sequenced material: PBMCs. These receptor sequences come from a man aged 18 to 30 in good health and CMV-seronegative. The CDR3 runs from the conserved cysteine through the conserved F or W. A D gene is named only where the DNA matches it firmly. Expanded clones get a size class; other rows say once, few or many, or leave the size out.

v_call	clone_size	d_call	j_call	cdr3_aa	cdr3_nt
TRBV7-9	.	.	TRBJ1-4	CASSIRTSPTNEKLFF	TGTGCCAGCAGCATACGGACAAGCCCAACTAATGAAAAACTGTTTTTT
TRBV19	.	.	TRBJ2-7	CAMQTVPEQYF	TGTGCCATGCAGACAGTCCCCGAGCAGTACTTC
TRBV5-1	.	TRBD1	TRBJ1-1	CASAGTGGLKAFF	TGCGCCAGCGCCGGGACAGGGGGCCTAAAGGCTTTCTTT
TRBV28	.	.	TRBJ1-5	CASLSPRQSNQPQHF	TGTGCCAGCCTCTCACCCAGACAGAGCAATCAGCCCCAGCATTTT
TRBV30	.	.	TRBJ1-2	CAWSVTRTVRGNYGYTF	TGTGCCTGGAGTGTTACCCGGACAGTTCGAGGTAACTATGGCTACACCTTC
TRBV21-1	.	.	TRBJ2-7	CASSRQGTSPQSYEQYF	TGTGCCAGCAGCAGACAGGGGACCAGCCCCCAATCCTACGAGCAGTACTTC
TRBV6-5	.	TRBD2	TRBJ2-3	CATRNGGAIDTQYF	TGTGCCACACGTAACGGGGGGGCCATAGATACGCAGTATTTT
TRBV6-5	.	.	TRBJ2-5	CASSTRGETQYF	TGTGCCAGCAGTACCAGGGGAGAGACCCAGTACTTC
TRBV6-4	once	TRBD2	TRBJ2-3	CASSEAGAYTDTQYF	TGTGCCAGCAGTGAAGCGGGGGCCTACACAGATACGCAGTATTTT
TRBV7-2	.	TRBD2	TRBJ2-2	CASSLVSRGVNTGELFF	TGTGCCAGCAGCTTAGTTTCGCGGGGGGTTAACACCGGGGAGCTGTTTTTT
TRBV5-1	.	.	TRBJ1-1	CASSLNRGEEAFF	TGCGCCAGCAGCCTGAACCGGGGGGAGGAAGCTTTCTTT
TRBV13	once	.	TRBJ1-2	CASSPDSYRDGYTF	TGTGCCAGCAGCCCAGATTCTTACAGGGACGGCTACACCTTC
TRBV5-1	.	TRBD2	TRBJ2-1	CASSPELAIGNEQFF	TGCGCCAGCAGCCCGGAACTAGCGATAGGGAATGAGCAGTTCTTC
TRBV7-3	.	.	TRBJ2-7	CASSPGNSYEQYF	TGTGCCAGCAGCCCCGGGAACTCCTACGAGCAGTACTTC
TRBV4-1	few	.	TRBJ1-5	CASSQDVVNQPQHF	TGCGCCAGCAGCCAAGATGTCGTAAATCAGCCCCAGCATTTT
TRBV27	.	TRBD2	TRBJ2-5	CASSSRLAGGQETQYF	TGTGCCAGCAGTTCCCGACTAGCGGGGGGGCAAGAGACCCAGTACTTC
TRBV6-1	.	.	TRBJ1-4	CASRVSGGRVEKLFF	TGTGCCAGCAGGGTGTCGGGGGGGCGCGTTGAAAAACTGTTTTTT
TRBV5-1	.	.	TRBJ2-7	CASSLGDRPSSYEQYF	TGCGCCAGCAGCTTGGGCGACAGGCCCAGCTCCTACGAGCAGTACTTC
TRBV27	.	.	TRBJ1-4	CASSTRQGSFATNEKLFF	TGTGCCAGCAGTACACGACAAGGTTCTTTTGCAACTAATGAAAAACTGTTTTTT
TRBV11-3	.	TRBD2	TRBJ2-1	CASSAGTSGGSEQFF	TGTGCCAGCAGCGCTGGGACTAGCGGGGGATCTGAGCAGTTCTTC
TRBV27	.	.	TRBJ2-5	CASSLSLTGTQYF	TGTGCCAGCAGTCTATCCCTGACGGGGACCCAGTACTTC
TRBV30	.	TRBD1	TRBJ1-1	CAWEATGSITEAFF	TGTGCCTGGGAAGCGACAGGGAGTATCACTGAAGCTTTCTTT
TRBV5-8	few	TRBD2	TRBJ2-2	CASSFGPGGLRPGTGELFF	TGTGCCAGCAGCTTTGGCCCGGGGGGGCTTCGACCAGGCACCGGGGAGCTGTTTTTT
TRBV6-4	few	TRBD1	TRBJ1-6	CASSEGTGGFSPLHF	TGTGCCAGCAGTGAAGGGACAGGGGGCTTTTCACCCCTCCACTTT
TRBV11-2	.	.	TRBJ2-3	CASSLGAGNLDTQYF	TGTGCCAGCAGCTTAGGAGCAGGGAACTTAGATACGCAGTATTTT
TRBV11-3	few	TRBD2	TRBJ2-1	CASSPTSGRGHNEQFF	TGTGCCAGCAGCCCTACTAGCGGGAGGGGACACAATGAGCAGTTCTTC
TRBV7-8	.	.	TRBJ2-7	CASSPGDGTYEQYF	TGTGCCAGCAGCCCGGGGGACGGAACCTACGAGCAGTACTTC
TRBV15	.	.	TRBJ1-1	CATSRDWAGNTEAFF	TGTGCCACCAGCAGAGATTGGGCAGGGAACACTGAAGCTTTCTTT
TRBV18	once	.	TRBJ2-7	CASSPYTESYEQYF	TGTGCCAGCTCACCTTATACAGAATCCTACGAGCAGTACTTC
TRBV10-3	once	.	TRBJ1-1	CAISEGRQGGTEAFF	TGTGCCATCAGTGAAGGAAGGCAGGGAGGAACTGAAGCTTTCTTT
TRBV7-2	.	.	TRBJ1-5	CASSPSQGRGNQPQHF	TGTGCCAGCAGCCCCAGCCAGGGCAGGGGAAATCAGCCCCAGCATTTT
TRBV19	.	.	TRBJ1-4	CASSWAATNEKLFF	TGTGCCAGTAGCTGGGCAGCAACTAATGAAAAACTGTTTTTT
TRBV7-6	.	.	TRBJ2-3	CASSGGGGTDTQYF	TGTGCCAGCAGCGGGGGGGGCGGCACAGATACGCAGTATTTT
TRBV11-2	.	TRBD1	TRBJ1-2	CASSLGGTGFNYGYTF	TGTGCCAGCAGCTTAGGAGGGACAGGGTTTAACTATGGCTACACCTTC
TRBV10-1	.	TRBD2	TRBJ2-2	CASSRLAGSGELFF	TGCGCCAGCAGTAGACTAGCGGGTTCTGGGGAGCTGTTTTTT